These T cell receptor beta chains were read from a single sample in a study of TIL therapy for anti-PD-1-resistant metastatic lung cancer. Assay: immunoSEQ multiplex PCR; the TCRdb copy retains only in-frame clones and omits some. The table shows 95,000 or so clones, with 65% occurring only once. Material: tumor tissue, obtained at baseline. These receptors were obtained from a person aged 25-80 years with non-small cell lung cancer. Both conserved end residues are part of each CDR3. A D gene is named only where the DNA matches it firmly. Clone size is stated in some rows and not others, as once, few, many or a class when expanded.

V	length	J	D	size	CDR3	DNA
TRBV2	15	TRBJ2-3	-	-	CASSGQGGHTDTQYF	TGTGCCAGCAGTGGTCAGGGCGGACATACAGATACGCAGTATTTT
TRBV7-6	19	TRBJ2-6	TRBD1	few	CASGATSGTGRSGANVLTF	TGTGCCAGCGGCGCCACTTCCGGGACAGGGAGATCTGGGGCCAACGTCCTGACTTTC
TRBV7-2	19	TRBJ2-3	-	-	CASSLVGGASGRSTDTQYF	TGTGCCAGCAGCTTAGTTGGCGGGGCTAGTGGAAGAAGCACAGATACGCAGTATTTT
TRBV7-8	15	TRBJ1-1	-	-	CASSLVAEINTEAFF	TGTGCCAGCAGCTTAGTTGCTGAAATAAACACTGAAGCTTTCTTT
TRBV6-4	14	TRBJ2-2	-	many	CASSQNRDTGELFF	TGTGCCAGCAGCCAAAACAGGGACACCGGGGAGCTGTTTTTT
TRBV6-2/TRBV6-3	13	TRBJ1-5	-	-	CASSYIGNQPQHF	TGTGCCAGCAGTTACATAGGGAATCAGCCCCAGCATTTT
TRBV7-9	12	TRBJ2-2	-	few	CASSHNTGELFF	TGTGCCAGCAGCCACAACACCGGGGAGCTGTTTTTT
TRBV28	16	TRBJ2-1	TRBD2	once	CASSLLAGDPYNEQFF	TGTGCCAGCAGTCTCCTGGCGGGGGATCCTTACAATGAGCAGTTCTTC
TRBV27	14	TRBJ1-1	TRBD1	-	CASLRTGANTEAFF	TGTGCCAGCCTTCGGACAGGTGCTAACACTGAAGCTTTCTTT
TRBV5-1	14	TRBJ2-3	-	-	CASSLDSIADTQYF	TGCGCCAGCAGCTTGGATAGCATTGCAGATACGCAGTATTTT
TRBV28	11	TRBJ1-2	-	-	CASSLNYGYTF	TGTGCCAGCAGTTTGAACTATGGCTACACCTTC
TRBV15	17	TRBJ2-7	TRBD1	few	CATSRDQRTGYSYEQYF	TGTGCCACCAGCAGAGATCAAAGGACAGGCTATTCCTACGAGCAGTACTTC
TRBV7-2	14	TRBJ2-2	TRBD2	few	CASSAGVLTGELFF	TGTGCCAGCAGTGCGGGAGTCCTCACCGGGGAGCTGTTTTTT